Listed here are 13 T cell receptor beta chains from one sample, sequenced in a study of T cells expressing NK-cell markers. TCRdb reprocessed the 5' RACE reads, keeping one entry per CDR3 protein, no DNA. The listing records some 140,000 distinct CDR3 sequences. The material sequenced was blood T cells: a sorted CD56 or NKG2C T cell subset, CD4+ or CD8+ T cells, or bulk PBMC T cells (not recorded which). The receptors derive from a woman between 45 and 65 years old in good health.

V usage is TRBV29-1 and J usage is TRBJ2-5; TCRdb names TRBD1, which stays unverified in the absence of DNA. The CDR3 length is 14 residues. CDR1 and CDR2 (germline): SQVTM, ANQGSEA. The CDR3 protein is CSVAGYSLEETQYF.

CDR3 sequence: CASSEVGSYEQYF. The chain recombines TRBV2 with TRBJ2-7. CDR1 is SNHLY and CDR2 is FYNNEI in the germline V gene. The CDR3 loop spans 13 amino acids. Supplemented by reference TRBV2 and TRBJ2-7, the full variable domain reads EPEVTQTPSHQVTQMGQEVILRCVPISNHLYFYWYRQILGQKVEFLVSFYNNEISEKSEIFDDQFSVERPDGSNFTLKIRSTKLEDSAMYFCASSEVGSYEQYFGPGTRLTVT.

V gene TRBV27 combines with J gene TRBJ2-7; with no DNA, the TCRdb D assignment of TRBD2 cannot be verified. The CDR3 runs to 14 residues. Per germline, CDR1 MNHEY and CDR2 SMNVEV (reference sequence). The CDR3 region is CASKVTSAPYEQYF.

The chain combines TRBV7-9 with TRBJ1-6; TCRdb proposes TRBD1, but this gene call is untestable without DNA. Germline V lookup: CDR1 SEHNR, CDR2 FQNEAQ (reference sequence). This CDR3 comprises 16 residues. The CDR3 reads CASSPPRTGVNSPLHF.

The rearrangement joins TRBV20-1 to TRBJ2-2; TCRdb selects TRBD2, and the lack of DNA leaves this call unchecked. The CDR3 covers 14 residues. Germline V gene data show CDR1 as DFQATT and CDR2 as SNEGSKA (reference sequence). CDR3 sequence: CSARDSGFTGELFF.

V gene TRBV27 combines with J gene TRBJ2-3; TCRdb's D call, TRBD2, is unchecked because there is no DNA. CDR1 and CDR2 from the germline V gene are MNHEY and SMNVEV (reference sequence). The CDR3 is made up of 17 amino acids. CDR3 region: CASSSGGSGLRTDTQYF.

The CDR3 protein is CATTNAGGDRVYEQYF. This chain uses TRBV15 with TRBJ2-7; TCRdb reports TRBD1, a call that lacks DNA to check it against. CDR1 and CDR2 from the germline V gene are LNHNV and YYDKDF (reference sequence). This CDR3 has 16 residues.

This sequence joins TRBV7-9 and TRBJ2-3; the D call from TCRdb, TRBD1, cannot be confirmed without DNA. There are 14 residues in the CDR3. Germline V gene lookup returns CDR1 SEHNR and CDR2 FQNEAQ (reference sequence). CDR3 sequence: CASSSRDLGDTQYF.

The J gene is TRBJ2-1, the V gene TRBV2; TCRdb proposes TRBD2, but this gene call is untestable without DNA. In germline, CDR1 is SNHLY, CDR2 FYNNEI. The CDR3 is 14 residues long. CDR3 amino acids: CASRTSKGYNEQFF.

The chain links TRBV7-6 to TRBJ2-3; the D call of TRBD1 rests on TCRdb alone, since no DNA is present to check it. The germline V gene encodes CDR1 SGHVS and CDR2 FNYEAQ. The CDR3 is 16 amino acids. CDR3 sequence reads: CASSSKARDRTDTQYF.

The chain carries TRBV7-9 and TRBJ1-3; without DNA, the TCRdb call of TRBD1 cannot be checked. Germline V gene sequence: CDR1 SEHNR, CDR2 FQNEAQ (reference sequence). This CDR3 comprises 16 residues. CDR3 in amino acids: CASSLEGGFSGNTIYF.

The chain is built from TRBV9 and TRBJ2-3. The CDR3 is made up of 13 amino acids. CDR1 is SGDLS, CDR2 YYNGEE, per germline. CDR3 amino acids: CASSTWLWDTQYF.

The chain employs TRBV6-4 and TRBJ2-1; TCRdb proposes TRBD2, but this gene call is untestable without DNA. The CDR3 is 15 residues long. CDR1 is MRHNA and CDR2 is SNTAGT in the germline V gene. CDR3 amino acids: CASSDSSGRAHEQFF.